The clone carrying this T cell receptor (beta chain) appeared once. Data came from immunoSEQ multiplex PCR; TCRdb stores just in-frame clones and leaves some out. The table includes 10,000 to 13,000 clones, 85% to 95% detected once. This sample is part of a study of T cells after posttransplantation cyclophosphamide. This TCR was recovered from a young man in good health and a related stem cell transplant donor. The source material was naive CD8+ T cells sorted from PBMCs.

The chain's CDR3 is CASSLVIDEQFF. CDR3 DNA sequence: TGTGCCAGCAGCTTAGTAATTGATGAGCAGTTCTTC. The chain combines TRBV7-8 with TRBJ2-1; unclear D gene. Germline CDR1 SGHVS, CDR2 FQNEAQ. V was shortened by 1 base and J by 8 bases, with 6 bases between the two germline ends. There are 12 residues in the CDR3.